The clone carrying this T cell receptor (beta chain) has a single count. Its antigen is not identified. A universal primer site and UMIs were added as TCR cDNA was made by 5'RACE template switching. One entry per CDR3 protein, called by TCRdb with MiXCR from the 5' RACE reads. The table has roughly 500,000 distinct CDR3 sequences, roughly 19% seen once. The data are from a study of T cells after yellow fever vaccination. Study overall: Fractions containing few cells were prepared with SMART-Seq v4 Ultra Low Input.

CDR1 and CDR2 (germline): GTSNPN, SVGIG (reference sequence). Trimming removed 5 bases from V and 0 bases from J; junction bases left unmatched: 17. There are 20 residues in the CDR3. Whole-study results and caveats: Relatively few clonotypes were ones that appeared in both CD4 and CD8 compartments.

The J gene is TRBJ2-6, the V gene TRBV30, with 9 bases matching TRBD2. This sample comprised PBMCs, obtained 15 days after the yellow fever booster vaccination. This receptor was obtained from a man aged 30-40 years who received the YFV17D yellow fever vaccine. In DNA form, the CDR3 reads TGTGCCTGGTTAGGGGGCGCGGGTCTAGCGGGACTCTCTGGGGCCAACGTCCTGACTTTC. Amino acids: CAWLGGAGLAGLSGANVLTF.